This TCR beta chain originates from a study of cytotoxic CD8 clonotypes in ibrutinib-treated CLL. Background on the study: Mean per-sample yields comprised roughly 260,000 productive templates and 85,000 to 100,000 productive rearrangements. Regarding the study as a whole: There were few public clonotypes, and on treatment they contracted or stayed stable.

Germline V CDR1 and CDR2: SGHRS, YFSETQ. Trimming removed 3 bases from V and 0 bases from J, with 13 bases in between. CDR3 size: 17 residues. Investigators sought sequencing depths of between 1 in 200,000 and 1 in 1 million T cells. The protocol was immunoSEQ multiplex PCR, while the TCRdb copy is restricted to in-frame clones and leaves out a portion. In the table there are about 97,000 clones, roughly 80% of which are singletons. In regard to this clone: Its antigen is undetermined.

This TCR derives from a human donor with chronic lymphocytic leukemia. The chain joins TRBV5-1 to TRBJ2-6; D gene ambiguous. The specimen comprised PBMCs, sampled after 12 months of ibrutinib treatment. The CDR3 coding sequence is TGCGCCAGCAGCTCCCGATCGGCGGCCTCTGGGGCCAACGTCCTGACTTTC. It yields the protein CASSSRSAASGANVLTF. The whole variable domain, remainder taken from reference TRBV5-1 and TRBJ2-6, is KAGVTQTPRYLIKTRGQQVTLSCSPISGHRSVSWYQQTPGQGLQFLFEYFSETQRNKGNFPGRFSGRQFSNSRSEMNVSTLELGDSALYLCASSSRSAASGANVLTFGAGSRLTVL.